This entry features one T cell receptor (beta chain) sequence. The library was built for alpha chains, so this beta chain is an off-target read and its size means little. These data come from a study of spatial heterogeneity in lung cancer. Study details: As counted in raw reads, each unique TCR and UMI combination appeared more than ten times on average.

With 1 base removed from V and 4 bases from J, the gap between germline ends came to 6 bases. This CDR3 has 13 residues. The V gene's germline CDR1 is SGHNT and CDR2 YYREEE (reference sequence). In the library, each TCR cDNA molecule bore its own unique molecular identifier. TCRdb recomputed calls from the 5' RACE reads with MiXCR, one row per CDR3 protein. The data contain some 11,000 distinct CDR3 sequences, approximately 6% of them singletons. Stated time point: sample taken at primary tumor resection. Sequencing of whole RNA from tumor, nontumor lung or frozen PBMC involved no sorting. The 60 to 80 donors had untreated early-stage non-small cell lung cancer.

Sample: normal lung tissue next to the tumor, taken at surgery. This chain links TRBV5-4 with TRBJ2-1; D gene ambiguous. The origin of this receptor is a male donor with early-stage non-small cell lung cancer. CDR3 nucleotides: TGTGCCAGCAGCTTGTTCCGTTACAATGAGCAGTTCTTC. Its translation: CASSLFRYNEQFF.